Sequencing of this T cell receptor (beta chain) was carried out in a study of T-cell memory formation after mild COVID-19. From the 5' RACE reads, TCRdb called clonotypes with MiXCR, one entry per CDR3 protein. Of roughly 110,000 distinct CDR3 sequences in the sample, around 12% were seen once. The CDR3 sequence is 14 residues long. Germline V gene data show CDR1 as MGHRA and CDR2 as YSYEKL. With 3 bases removed from V and 7 bases from J, the gap between germline ends came to 12 bases. There are a few counts of this clonotype. Sequenced input: PBMCs or a T cell subset sorted from them (not recorded which). The chain combines TRBV4-1 with TRBJ2-2; TRBD2 might be the D (5 bases). The source is an adult woman who had mild COVID-19 (a few samples of this study predate the infection). Cell type and time point are not known. As DNA, the CDR3 is TGCGCCAGCAGCCACCCGGGAACTTACGGGGAGCTGTTTTTT. Encoded protein: CASSHPGTYGELFF.